Below, 13 T cell receptor beta chains from the same sample are listed, as sequenced in a study of cytomegalovirus exposure and HLA in healthy donors. Use of 60 Vbeta and 13 Jbeta primers characterized the PCR. Generated by immunoSEQ multiplex PCR, the TCRdb table keeps only in-frame clones and is missing some. Of 150,000 to 200,000 clones in the sample, over 75% were seen once. The specimen sequenced was PBMCs. The receptor source for this set is a man in his forties in good health and CMV-seropositive.

This clone was seen a single time. The chain uses TRBV7-3 and TRBJ2-2; D may be TRBD2 (7 bases). The germline gives CDR1 SGHTA, CDR2 FQGTGA. The CDR3 loop spans 18 amino acids. Trimming took off 0 bases at V and 4 bases at J, with 18 bases between the two ends. The DNA for the CDR3 is TGTGCCAGCAGCTTAACTGGGGGGGGCGTGGGGCTCACCGGGGAGCTGTTTTTT. Translated: CASSLTGGGVGLTGELFF.

The chain couples TRBV5-1 to TRBJ2-5, with 7 nucleotides matching TRBD1. The J call may be faulty, since TRBJ2-7 better matches the DNA end. The germline gives CDR1 SGHRS, CDR2 YFSETQ. The CDR3 runs to 14 residues. This CDR3 is CASSWGQTVGEQYF. The CDR3 DNA reads TGCGCCAGCAGCTGGGGACAGACGGTCGGCGAGCAGTACTTC.

In this sample, this clone turned up once. The chain carries TRBV10-2 and TRBJ2-2; D ambiguous. Germline V lookup: CDR1 WSHSY, CDR2 SAAADI. The CDR3 runs to 15 residues. V lost 4 bases and J lost 6, with 15 bases in between. The CDR3 region has the DNA TGCGCCAGCAGTGCGGATCCACTCCGGGCCGGGGAGCTGTTTTTT. Its translation is CASSADPLRAGELFF.

The V and J genes are TRBV7-2 and TRBJ2-7; 13 nucleotides align to TRBD2. Germline V gene sequence: CDR1 SGHTA, CDR2 FQGNSA. V was pared by 1 base and J by 3 bases, with 3 bases of the junction left unmatched. The CDR3 runs 16 residues. The CDR3 spells CASSLEGLAGIYEQYF. The CDR3 DNA sequence: TGTGCCAGCAGCTTAGAGGGACTAGCGGGAATCTACGAGCAGTACTTC.

V and J are TRBV12-2 and TRBJ1-1; the table's D call, TRBD1, was not checked against the DNA. TRBV12-2 is marked as a pseudogene. The CDR3 totals 15 residues. This chain's CDR3 is CASRCYDRGDTEAFF. The CDR3 bases are TGTGCAAGTCGCTGCTACGACAGGGGTGACACTGAAGCTTTCTTT.

The genes are TRBV2 and TRBJ1-5, with D perhaps TRBD1 (6 bases). The CDR3 extends over 14 amino acids. V lost 7 bases, J lost 4 bases, and 14 bases lay in between. Germline V gene sequence: CDR1 SNHLY, CDR2 FYNNEI. The CDR3 nucleotides read TGTGCCAGCAATCGGCAGGGGTTGAATCAGCCCCAGCATTTT. It yields the protein CASNRQGLNQPQHF.

This clone was seen only a few times. The chain is built from TRBV7-9 and TRBJ2-7; D may be TRBD1 (5 bases). Germline V gives CDR1 SEHNR, CDR2 FQNEAQ (reference sequence). V gave up 0 bases and J gave up 2 bases, with 14 bases separating them. CDR3 length: 16 residues. Here the CDR3 DNA reads TGTGCCAGCAGCTTAGCGTCGGCAGGGCAAACCTACGAGCAGTACTTC. Protein: CASSLASAGQTYEQYF.

The chain is built from TRBV19 and TRBJ1-2; maybe TRBD1 (5 bases). The CDR3 totals 14 residues. Germline V lookup: CDR1 LNHDA, CDR2 SQIVND (reference sequence). Trimming pared 5 bases from V and 3 bases from J, leaving 13 bases between. The CDR3: CASSFGRGDYGYTF. In DNA form, the CDR3 reads TGTGCCAGTAGTTTTGGAAGGGGTGACTATGGCTACACCTTC.

The V gene is TRBV19, the J gene TRBJ2-7; a weak D match, TRBD2 (7 bases). Germline lookup yields CDR1 LNHDA and CDR2 SQIVND (reference sequence). The CDR3 runs 16 residues. Trimming pared 9 bases from V and 0 bases from J, leaving 21 bases between. The DNA for the CDR3 is TGTGCCAGCAGACCCTCGGACCGGGGGGCCTCCTACGAGCAGTACTTC. Amino acids: CASRPSDRGASYEQYF.

This chain uses TRBV7-9 with TRBJ2-7; D is undetermined. The CDR3 loop spans 14 amino acids. Germline CDR1 and CDR2: SEHNR and FQNEAQ (reference sequence). Between the trimmed V and J ends, which lost 5 bases and 0 bases, there was a span of 11 bases. The CDR3 DNA sequence: TGTGCCAGCAGCCCCCCCATAGCCTCCTACGAGCAGTACTTC. Translated: CASSPPIASYEQYF.

The chain links TRBV2 to TRBJ2-2, with D unresolved. Germline V gene sequence: CDR1 SNHLY, CDR2 FYNNEI. The CDR3 covers 14 residues. V gave up 0 bases and J gave up 8 bases, with 10 bases separating them. This CDR3 reads CASSEATRHGELFF. CDR3 nucleotide sequence: TGTGCCAGCAGTGAAGCGACCAGACATGGGGAGCTGTTTTTT.

The chain recombines TRBV21-1 with TRBJ2-7; the table's D gene call, TRBD2, was not cross checked with the DNA. TRBV21-1 has pseudogene status. The CDR3 has 17 amino acids. The CDR3 is CASSNYSASGPRNEQYF. CDR3 coding DNA: TGTGCCAGCAGCAACTATTCAGCTAGCGGGCCAAGGAACGAGCAGTACTTC.

The CDR3 here is CASSLGEVVWNEQFF. The CDR3 region has the DNA TGCGCCAGCAGCCTCGGGGAGGTGGTATGGAATGAGCAGTTCTTC. The chain uses TRBV5-1 and TRBJ2-1; perhaps TRBD2 as D (6 bases). The CDR3 covers 15 residues. CDR1 SGHRS and CDR2 YFSETQ come from the germline V gene. Deletions cut 4 bases from V and 7 bases from J, with 18 bases between. The full variable domain, completed using reference TRBV5-1 and TRBJ2-1, is KAGVTQTPRYLIKTRGQQVTLSCSPISGHRSVSWYQQTPGQGLQFLFEYFSETQRNKGNFPGRFSGRQFSNSRSEMNVSTLELGDSALYLCASSLGEVVWNEQFFGPGTRLTVL.